The subject of this entry is one T cell receptor beta chain. The data are from a study of blood T cell repertoires in COVID-19. Study-level background: From T cells, B-cell-depleted T cells, or PBMCs came the material, which was cDNA or gDNA.

The protocol was immunoSEQ multiplex PCR, while the TCRdb copy is restricted to in-frame clones and leaves out a portion. This table has some 75,000 clones, about four fifths appearing once. Germline trimming cut 7 bases from V and 4 bases from J; bases unmatched to any gene: 12. There are 14 residues in the CDR3. Germline values: CDR1 SQVTM, CDR2 ANQGSEA. Sample: peripheral blood. The sequence was collected from a woman aged 80 or older with active or convalescent COVID-19. The chain has TRBV29-1 and TRBJ2-7, with 8 bases matching TRBD2. DNA for the CDR3: TGCAGCGCTCGGACCGGGGGGGGAAAATACGAGCAGTACTTC. It encodes CSARTGGGKYEQYF.